The rows below give T cell receptor beta chains drawn from one sample of a study of T cell responses to AZD1222 COVID-19 vaccine. Assay: immunoSEQ multiplex PCR; the TCRdb copy retains only in-frame clones and omits some. The table includes about 110,000 clones, around 91% detected once. The source was peripheral blood, collected on day 0 of AZD1222 vaccination. These receptors all stem from an adult in good health. Both conserved end residues are part of each CDR3. Only part of the rows carry a size: once, few, many, or a class if the clone is expanded.

>TRBV7-6|.
CASSSSGDSYNEQFF
>TRBV5-1|.
CASSPRGDSGNTIYF
>TRBV5-4|.
CASSKNPGTGSYEQYF
>TRBV19|once
CASSIRGGLIETQYF
>TRBV19|.
CASSPEGRGTEAFF
>TRBV6-5|once
CASRAENSPLHF
>TRBV7-2|once
CASATQKLAAGELFF
>TRBV19|.
CASSRTGGQAFF
>TRBV13|.
CASSLGTGFMYF
>TRBV6-2/TRBV6-3|.
CASSTGTGEYEEQYF
>TRBV2|.
CASTPIRDSPYEQYF
>TRBV9|.
CASSVGVENTGELFF
>TRBV27|.
CASAGTGSYNSPLHF
>TRBV10-1|.
CASTLDSTYEQYF
>TRBV12-3/TRBV12-4|.
CASTGQANTEAFF
>TRBV6-5|.
CAGTGTGETEAFF
>TRBV30|.
CAWSRGQAEYYGYTF
>TRBV6-6|.
CASSWSDSRNQPQHF
>TRBV3-1/TRBV3-2|.
CASRSRNRELSDNYGYTF
>TRBV7-2|.
CASSYDRGGTTNEKLFF
>TRBV5-6|.
CASSSPTGTGNTIYF
>TRBV7-9|few
CASSSGLSAYEQYF
>TRBV16|once
CASSQGDRGNSPLHF
>TRBV6-5|.
CASSSFGVNEKLFF
>TRBV23-1|.
CASSHRVNSYEQYF
>TRBV19|.
CASSIGPGHIETQYF
>TRBV6-5|.
CASGQGGDNQPQHF
>TRBV6-5|.
CASRMGRAIGGYTF
>TRBV6-2/TRBV6-3|few
CASSLNENEKLFF
>TRBV10-2|.
CASSGSGGTIYEQYF
>TRBV14|.
CASRGPRGTGQPQHF
>TRBV11-2|.
CASSLVVGGDSPLHF
>TRBV25-1|.
CASSEYIGNSPLHF
>TRBV5-4|.
CASSPASGLRYEQYF
>TRBV10-3|.
CAISETGTSSSYNEQFF
>TRBV10-3|.
CAIFPGGQSTGELFF
>TRBV2|.
CATNVRDRGWETQYF
>TRBV7-2|.
CASSQDGSRHTDTQYF
>TRBV30|.
CAWSVSPFYEQYF
>TRBV13|.
CASSTRTVGDRYGYTF
>TRBV19|.
CASSRRTSFNEQFF
>TRBV10-3|.
CASSVWASTDTQYF
>TRBV4-3|.
CASARGKPQGEKLFF
>TRBV7-3|.
CASSPGQGGGYTF
>TRBV2|.
CASSAGTALYNQPQHF
>TRBV6-5|.
CASSYSFSEKLFF
>TRBV4-3|.
CASSPQDRSTYGYTF
>TRBV5-8|.
CASSFRETQPQHF
>TRBV5-1|.
CASSLALLGFRNTGELFF
>TRBV7-9|.
CASSLAVANSPLHF
>TRBV5-1|.
CASSHLRDGTDTQYF
>TRBV7-9|once
CASSFGTGPNTIYF
>TRBV6-5|.
CASRDDGGPHNEQFF
>TRBV28|.
CASSLSAQGNEKLFF
>TRBV7-9|.
CASSLDNSGNTIYF
>TRBV7-2|.
CASNQGRKNTEAFF
>TRBV27|.
CASSPQGAGGYTF